What follows are 17 T cell receptor beta chains derived from one specimen sequenced in a study of vaccination and CD4 T cells after COVID-19. Researchers used the Oncomine TCR Beta short-read assay to sequence DNA from cultured CD4+ T cells. TCRdb used MiXCR to reprocess the PCR reads, holding one entry per CDR3 protein. The sample yields 15,000 to 20,000 distinct CDR3 sequences, 40% to 65% seen once. The antigens of these receptors remain unknown. Treatment given: roughly 10-day PBMC culture with coronavirus spike peptide pools or control peptides (ViraFEST assay). The material sequenced was CD4+ T cells from blood, cultured in vitro, taken before SARS-CoV-2 vaccination. Receptor source: a human donor who had recovered from COVID-19.

V and J are TRBV28 and TRBJ1-1; 8 bases match TRBD1. Germline CDR1 MDHEN, CDR2 SYDVKM. V shed 4 bases, J shed 4 bases, and the junction held 14 bases outside the gene matches. The CDR3 has 17 amino acids. The CDR3 here is CASSSVAPQGGGTEAFF. As DNA, the CDR3 is TGTGCCAGCAGTTCAGTAGCCCCACAGGGGGGCGGCACTGAAGCTTTCTTT.

This clonotype occurred a few times. The chain couples TRBV20-1 to TRBJ1-1; tentatively, D is TRBD1 (6 bases). CDR1 is DFQATT and CDR2 is SNEGSKA in the germline V gene (reference sequence). The CDR3 spans 14 residues. CDR3 nucleotide sequence: TGCAGCGCGAGGCCAGGGGCTTGGAACACTGAAGCTTTCTTT. Protein sequence: CSARPGAWNTEAFF.

This clonotype has a handful of counts. The chain has TRBV10-3 and TRBJ2-5; 7 positions agree with TRBD2. V dropped 0 bases and J dropped 5; count of bases not matched to a gene: 9. The CDR3 is 16 residues long. The germline V gene has CDR1 ENHRY and CDR2 SYGVKD. Written as DNA, the CDR3 is TGTGCCATCAGTGAGTCTATCGGGGGGTTTATGGAGACCCAGTACTTC. Its protein product is CAISESIGGFMETQYF.

The sample holds a few counts of this clonotype. J is TRBJ1-5 and V is TRBV6-2 or TRBV6-3, with a weak D call TRBD1 (5 bases). The CDR3 sequence is 14 residues long. CDR1 is MNHEY, CDR2 SVGEGT, per germline. V lost 7 bases, J lost 9 bases, and 19 bases lay in between. The CDR3 DNA reads as TGTGCCAGCAACGACCAGGGCCCCTGGTGGCCCCAGCATTTT. It yields the protein CASNDQGPWWPQHF.

The gene calls are TRBV28 and TRBJ1-6; perhaps TRBD1 as D (6 bases). The length of the CDR3 is 15 residues. Trimming pared 4 bases from V and 10 bases from J, leaving 17 bases between. Germline CDR1 reads MDHEN; CDR2 reads SYDVKM. The CDR3 spells CASSSPGRGESPLHF. CDR3 DNA sequence: TGTGCCAGCAGTTCCCCCGGCAGGGGTGAATCACCCCTCCACTTT.

The V gene is TRBV19, the J gene TRBJ1-1; weak D call: TRBD1 (5 bases). The CDR3 totals 13 residues. Germline V CDR1 and CDR2: LNHDA, SQIVND (reference sequence). Deletions cut 4 bases from V and 0 bases from J, with 6 bases between. The CDR3 region is CASSTGMNTEAFF. The CDR3 DNA is TGTGCCAGTAGTACAGGGATGAACACTGAAGCTTTCTTT. The full variable domain, completed using reference TRBV19 and TRBJ1-1, is DGGITQSPKYLFRKEGQNVTLSCEQNLNHDAMYWYRQDPGQGLRLIYYSQIVNDFQKGDIAEGYSVSREKKESFPLTVTSAQKNPTAFYLCASSTGMNTEAFFGQGTRLTVV.

This clonotype was seen more than once but under ten times. This sequence joins TRBV6-2 or TRBV6-3 and TRBJ1-5; D perhaps matches TRBD1 (6 bases). Germline V lookup: CDR1 MNHEY, CDR2 SVGEGT. The V and J ends lost 2 bases and 4 bases respectively, with 15 bases between them. The CDR3 contains 16 residues. The CDR3 protein is CASSYDRGQGNQPQHF. The CDR3 nucleotides are TGTGCCAGCAGTTACGATCGGGGCCAGGGGAATCAGCCCCAGCATTTT.

In its sample, this clonotype was seen a few times. The V gene is TRBV20-1, the J gene TRBJ1-1; D is unclear. Germline CDR1 is DFQATT and CDR2 is SNEGSKA (reference sequence). The germline V and J ends were trimmed by 0 bases and 1 base, with 6 bases remaining between them. CDR3 size: 13 residues. The CDR3 nucleotides read TGCAGTGCTAGAGAAACAGCGAACACTGAAGCTTTCTTT. Protein sequence: CSARETANTEAFF.

This clonotype came up a few times. V is TRBV15 and J is TRBJ2-3, with TRBD1 matching 10 bases. Unmatched junction bases numbered 8, after V lost 5 bases and J lost 6 bases. This CDR3 region has 15 residues. Germline CDR1 LNHNV, CDR2 YYDKDF (reference sequence). DNA of the CDR3: TGTGCCACCAGCGAACAACCGGGACAGGGGGATACGCAGTATTTT. It encodes CATSEQPGQGDTQYF.

The V gene is TRBV6-1, the J gene TRBJ2-7; 7 bases align to TRBD1. This CDR3 spans 13 amino acids. The ends lost 6 bases at V and 9 bases at J; junction bases unmatched: 11. From germline, CDR1 is MNHNS and CDR2 SASEGT. CDR3 bases: TGTGCCAGCAGACCAACGACCGGACAGGCGCAGTACTTC. As protein: CASRPTTGQAQYF.

Points on this clonotype: The limits of the CDR3 on the DNA are not certain, so only TCRdb's listed CDR3 is given. The chain has TRBV1 and TRBJ1-2; the listed D gene, TRBD1, was not tested against the DNA. TRBV1 is reported as a pseudogene. The CDR3 is 15 amino acids in total, end residues counted. CDR3 sequence reads: CTSSQWGQGAEGYTF.

The gene calls are TRBV4-3 and TRBJ2-1; 7 bases fit TRBD2. The trim removed 0 bases at V and 7 bases at J, leaving 12 bases unmatched. The CDR3 loop spans 17 amino acids. CDR1 LGHNA and CDR2 YSLEER come from the germline V gene. The CDR3 spells CASSQDLRLARGNEQFF. The CDR3 DNA reads TGCGCCAGCAGCCAAGATTTGCGACTAGCAAGGGGTAATGAGCAGTTCTTC.

This chain joins TRBV6-1 and TRBJ1-5; 8 positions agree with TRBD1. V shed 5 bases and J 8 bases; nucleotides not matched to a gene: 11. Looked up from germline, CDR1 is MNHNS and CDR2 is SASEGT. The length of the CDR3 is 15 residues. The CDR3 loop reads CASSKRRQGLEPQHF. The DNA of the CDR3 is TGTGCCAGCAGTAAAAGGAGACAGGGGTTGGAGCCCCAGCATTTT.

The V and J genes are TRBV7-2 and TRBJ2-7; D is unclear. CDR3 size: 13 residues. Trimming took 1 base from V and 3 from J, leaving 7 bases between them. The germline V gene encodes CDR1 SGHTA and CDR2 FQGNSA. The CDR3 DNA reads TGTGCCAGCAGCTTAGTATGGGACTACGAGCAGTACTTC. This sequence encodes CASSLVWDYEQYF.

This chain links TRBV27 with TRBJ1-6; no definite D call. Germline values: CDR1 MNHEY, CDR2 SMNVEV (reference sequence). This CDR3 contains 15 residues. Between the trimmed V and J ends, which lost 6 bases and 9 bases, there was a span of 18 bases. The CDR3 protein is CASRTTGSVASPLHF. Here the CDR3 DNA reads TGTGCCAGCAGGACGACGGGGAGTGTCGCTTCACCCCTCCACTTT.

The V call is TRBV7-9, the J call TRBJ2-3, with D unresolved. Per germline, CDR1 SEHNR and CDR2 FQNEAQ (reference sequence). Trimming cost V 3 bases and J 4 bases, with 5 bases left between them. The CDR3 covers 12 residues. The CDR3, as DNA: TGTGCCAGCAGCTTGACGGCAGATACGCAGTATTTT. Residues: CASSLTADTQYF.

This clonotype was seen a handful of times. This chain joins TRBV7-9 and TRBJ1-2; D may be TRBD1 (6 bases). V was shortened by 1 base and J by 4 bases, with 10 bases between the two germline ends. The length of the CDR3 is 14 residues. CDR1 is SEHNR and CDR2 is FQNEAQ in the germline V gene (reference sequence). The CDR3 here is CASSLETGIYGYTF. CDR3 nucleotide sequence: TGTGCCAGCAGCTTAGAAACAGGGATCTATGGCTACACCTTC.